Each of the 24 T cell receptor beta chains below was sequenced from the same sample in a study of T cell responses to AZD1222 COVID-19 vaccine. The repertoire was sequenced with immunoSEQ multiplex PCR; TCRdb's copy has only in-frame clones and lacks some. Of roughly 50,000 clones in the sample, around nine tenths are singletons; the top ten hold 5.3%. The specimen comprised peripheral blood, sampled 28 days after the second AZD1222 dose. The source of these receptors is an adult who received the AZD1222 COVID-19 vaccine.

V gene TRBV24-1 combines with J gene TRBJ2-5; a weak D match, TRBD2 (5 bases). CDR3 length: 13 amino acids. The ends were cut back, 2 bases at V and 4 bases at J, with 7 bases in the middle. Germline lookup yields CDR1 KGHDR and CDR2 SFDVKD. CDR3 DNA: TGTGCCACCAGTGATTATGGAGGAGAGACCCAGTACTTC. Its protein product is CATSDYGGETQYF.

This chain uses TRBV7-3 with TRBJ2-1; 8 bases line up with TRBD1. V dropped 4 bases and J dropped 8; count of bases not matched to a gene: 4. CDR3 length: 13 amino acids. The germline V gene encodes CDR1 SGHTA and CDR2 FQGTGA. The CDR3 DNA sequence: TGTGCCAGCAGCTCCCCGACAGGGGATGAGCAGTTCTTC. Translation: CASSSPTGDEQFF.

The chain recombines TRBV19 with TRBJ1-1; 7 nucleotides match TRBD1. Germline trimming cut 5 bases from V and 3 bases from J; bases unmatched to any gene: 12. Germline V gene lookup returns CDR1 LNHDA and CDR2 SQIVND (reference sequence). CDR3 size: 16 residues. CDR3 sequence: CASSFGTALWDTEAFF. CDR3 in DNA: TGTGCCAGTAGTTTTGGGACAGCCCTCTGGGACACTGAAGCTTTCTTT.

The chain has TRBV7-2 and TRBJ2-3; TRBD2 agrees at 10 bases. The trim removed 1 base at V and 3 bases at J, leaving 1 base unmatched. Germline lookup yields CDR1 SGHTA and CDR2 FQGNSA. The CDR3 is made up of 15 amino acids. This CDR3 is CASSLVLAGTDTQYF. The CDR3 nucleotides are TGTGCCAGCAGCTTAGTACTAGCGGGAACAGATACGCAGTATTTT.

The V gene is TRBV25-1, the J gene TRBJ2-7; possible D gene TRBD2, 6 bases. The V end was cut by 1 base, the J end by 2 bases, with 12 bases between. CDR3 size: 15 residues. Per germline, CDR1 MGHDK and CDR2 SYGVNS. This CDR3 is CASSELEGSPYEQYF. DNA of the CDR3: TGTGCCAGCAGTGAATTGGAGGGCAGCCCCTACGAGCAGTACTTC.

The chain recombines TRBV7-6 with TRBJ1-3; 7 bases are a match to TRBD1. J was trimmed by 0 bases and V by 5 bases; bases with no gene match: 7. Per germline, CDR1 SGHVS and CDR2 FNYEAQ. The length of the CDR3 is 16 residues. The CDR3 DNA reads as TGTGCCAGCAGCGAACTGGGACAGAGCTCTGGAAACACCATATATTTT. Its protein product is CASSELGQSSGNTIYF.

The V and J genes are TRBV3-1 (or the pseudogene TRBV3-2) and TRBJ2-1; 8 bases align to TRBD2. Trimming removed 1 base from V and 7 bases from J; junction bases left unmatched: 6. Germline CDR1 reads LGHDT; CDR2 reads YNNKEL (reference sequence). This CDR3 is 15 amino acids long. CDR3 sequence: CASSQAGGPPNEQFF. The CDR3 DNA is TGTGCCAGCAGCCAAGCGGGGGGGCCGCCTAATGAGCAGTTCTTC.

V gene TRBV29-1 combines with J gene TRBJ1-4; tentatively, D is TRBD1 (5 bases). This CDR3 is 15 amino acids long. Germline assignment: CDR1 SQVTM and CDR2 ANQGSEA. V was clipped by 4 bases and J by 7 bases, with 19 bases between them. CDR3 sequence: CSVATGTGEGEKLFF. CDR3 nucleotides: TGCAGCGTTGCCACGGGGACCGGGGAGGGTGAAAAACTGTTTTTT.

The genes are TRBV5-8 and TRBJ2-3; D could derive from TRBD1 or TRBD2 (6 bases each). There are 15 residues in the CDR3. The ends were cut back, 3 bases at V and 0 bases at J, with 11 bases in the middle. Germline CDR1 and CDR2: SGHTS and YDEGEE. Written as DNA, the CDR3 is TGTGCCAGCAGCTCGGGGGCACTTAGCACAGATACGCAGTATTTT. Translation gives CASSSGALSTDTQYF.

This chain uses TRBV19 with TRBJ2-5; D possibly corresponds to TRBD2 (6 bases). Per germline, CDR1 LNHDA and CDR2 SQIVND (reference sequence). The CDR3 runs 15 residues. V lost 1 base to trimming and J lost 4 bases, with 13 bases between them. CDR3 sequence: CASSIGAGMVETQYF. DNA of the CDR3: TGTGCCAGTAGTATAGGGGCGGGGATGGTAGAGACCCAGTACTTC.

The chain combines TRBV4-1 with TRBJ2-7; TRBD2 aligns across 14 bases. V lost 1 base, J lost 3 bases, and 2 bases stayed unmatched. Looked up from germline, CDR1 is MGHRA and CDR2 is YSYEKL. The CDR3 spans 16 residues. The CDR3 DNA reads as TGCGCCAGCAGCCAAGGTGGGACTAGCGGGGGCTACGAGCAGTACTTC. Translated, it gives CASSQGGTSGGYEQYF.

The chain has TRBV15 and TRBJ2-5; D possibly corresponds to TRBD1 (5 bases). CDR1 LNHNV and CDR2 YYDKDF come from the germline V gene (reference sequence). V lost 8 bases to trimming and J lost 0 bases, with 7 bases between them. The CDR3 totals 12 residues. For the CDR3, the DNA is TGTGCCACCTCAGGGTACCAAGAGACCCAGTACTTC. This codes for CATSGYQETQYF.

CDR3: CATYPSGGSLSGNTIYF. CDR3 bases: TGTGCCACCTACCCATCGGGGGGATCCCTCTCTGGAAACACCATATATTTT. The chain uses TRBV19 and TRBJ1-3, with D possibly TRBD1 on 5 matching bases. Trimming removed 10 bases at V and 0 bases at J, with 22 bases between. This CDR3 is built from 17 residues. Germline CDR1 reads LNHDA; CDR2 reads SQIVND (reference sequence).

The CDR3 is CASRETVEKLFF. In DNA, the CDR3 is TGTGCCAGCAGGGAGACAGTTGAAAAACTGTTTTTT. This chain joins TRBV2 and TRBJ1-4, with D possibly TRBD1 on 5 matching bases. The CDR3 sequence is 12 residues long. V was cut by 6 bases and J by 7 bases, with 9 bases left in between. Germline CDR1 and CDR2: SNHLY and FYNNEI.

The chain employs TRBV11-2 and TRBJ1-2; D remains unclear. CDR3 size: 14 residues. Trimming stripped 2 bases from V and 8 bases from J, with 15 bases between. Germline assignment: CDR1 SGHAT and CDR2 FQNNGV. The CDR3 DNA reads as TGTGCCAGCAGCTTATTACAGTCCATGGGAGGCTACACCTTC. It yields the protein CASSLLQSMGGYTF.

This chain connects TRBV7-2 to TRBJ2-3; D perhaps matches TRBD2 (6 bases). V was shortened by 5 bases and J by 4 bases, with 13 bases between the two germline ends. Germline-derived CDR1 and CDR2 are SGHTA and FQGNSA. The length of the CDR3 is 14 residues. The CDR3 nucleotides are TGTGCCAGCAGCCCGTGGGCTAGCGCAGATACGCAGTATTTT. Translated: CASSPWASADTQYF.

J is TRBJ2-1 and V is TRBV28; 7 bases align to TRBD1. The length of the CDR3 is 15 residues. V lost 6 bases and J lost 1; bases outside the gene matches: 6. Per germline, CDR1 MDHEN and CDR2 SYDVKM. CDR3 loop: CASSPLQGSYNEQFF. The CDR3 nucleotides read TGTGCCAGCAGCCCCCTACAGGGGTCCTACAATGAGCAGTTCTTC.

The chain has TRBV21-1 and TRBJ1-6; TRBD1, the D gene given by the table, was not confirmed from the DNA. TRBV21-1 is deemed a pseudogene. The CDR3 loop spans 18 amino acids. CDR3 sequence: CASPKGGRRRSYNSPLHF. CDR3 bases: TGTGCCAGCCCAAAAGGGGGCAGGCGCCGCTCCTATAATTCACCCCTCCACTTT.

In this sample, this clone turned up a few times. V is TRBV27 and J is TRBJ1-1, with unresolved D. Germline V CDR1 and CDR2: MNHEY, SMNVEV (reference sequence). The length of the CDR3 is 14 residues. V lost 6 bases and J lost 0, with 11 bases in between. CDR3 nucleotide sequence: TGTGCCAGCAGCCCCGCTCCTATGAACACTGAAGCTTTCTTT. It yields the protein CASSPAPMNTEAFF.

This CDR3 reads CASSSGGYEQYF. The CDR3 DNA sequence: TGTGCCAGCAGCTCAGGGGGCTACGAGCAGTACTTC. The chain carries TRBV13 and TRBJ2-7, with 7 bases matching TRBD1. Germline V lookup: CDR1 PRHDT, CDR2 FYEKMQ (reference sequence). The CDR3 contains 12 residues. After removal of 4 bases from V and 3 bases from J, the junction contained 0 bases not matched to a gene. Full variable domain (missing parts from reference TRBV13 and TRBJ2-7): AAGVIQSPRHLIKEKRETATLKCYPIPRHDTVYWYQQGPGQDPQFLISFYEKMQSDKGSIPDRFSAQQFSDYHSELNMSSLELGDSALYFCASSSGGYEQYFGPGTRLTVT.

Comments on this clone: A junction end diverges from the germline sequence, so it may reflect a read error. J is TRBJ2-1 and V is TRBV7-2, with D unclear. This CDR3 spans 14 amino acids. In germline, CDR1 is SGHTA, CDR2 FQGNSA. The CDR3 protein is CASSLEGSNNEQFF. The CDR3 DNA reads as TGTGCCAGCAGCTTAGAGGGCTCCAACAATGAGCAGTTCTTC. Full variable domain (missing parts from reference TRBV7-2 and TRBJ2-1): GAGVSQSPSNKVTEKGKDVELRCDPISGHTALYWYRQSLGQGLEFLIYFQGNSAPDKSGLPSDRFSAERTGGSVSTLTIQRTQQEDSAVYLCASSLEGSNNEQFFGPGTRLTVL.

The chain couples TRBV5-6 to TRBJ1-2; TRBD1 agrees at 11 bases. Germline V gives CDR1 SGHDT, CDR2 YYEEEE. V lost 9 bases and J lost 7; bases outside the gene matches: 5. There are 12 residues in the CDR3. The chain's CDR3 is CATVGTGGGYTF. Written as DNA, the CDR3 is TGTGCCACCGTGGGGACAGGGGGTGGCTACACCTTC.

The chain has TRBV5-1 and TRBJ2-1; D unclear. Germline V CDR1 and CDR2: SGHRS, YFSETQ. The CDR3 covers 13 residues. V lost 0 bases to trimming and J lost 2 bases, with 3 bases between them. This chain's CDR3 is CASSLGTYNEQFF. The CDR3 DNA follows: TGCGCCAGCAGCTTGGGGACCTACAATGAGCAGTTCTTC. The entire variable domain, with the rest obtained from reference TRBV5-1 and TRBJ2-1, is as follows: KAGVTQTPRYLIKTRGQQVTLSCSPISGHRSVSWYQQTPGQGLQFLFEYFSETQRNKGNFPGRFSGRQFSNSRSEMNVSTLELGDSALYLCASSLGTYNEQFFGPGTRLTVL.

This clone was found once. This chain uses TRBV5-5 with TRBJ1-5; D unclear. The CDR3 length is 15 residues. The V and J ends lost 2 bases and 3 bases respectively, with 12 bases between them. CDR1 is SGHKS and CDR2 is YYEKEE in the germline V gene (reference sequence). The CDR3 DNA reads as TGTGCCAGCAGCTTTGGTGCAGTGGACAATCAGCCCCAGCATTTT. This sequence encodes CASSFGAVDNQPQHF.